A selection of T cell receptor beta chains follows, all from one sample in a study of blood T cell repertoires in COVID-19. TCRdb's copy holds only in-frame clones and misses some; the assay was immunoSEQ multiplex PCR. This table has approximately 210,000 clones, 80% appearing once. Sequenced sample: PBMCs or T cells enriched from blood (not recorded which). These receptors were obtained from a man aged 25 to 45 with acute COVID-19. Each CDR3 is given without its conserved first and last residue.

v_gene: TRBV5-4
j_gene: TRBJ2-3
CDR3aa: ASSPGGGGADTQY

v_gene: TRBV4-1
j_gene: TRBJ1-2
CDR3aa: ASSQEGVVYYGYT

v_gene: TRBV5-1
j_gene: TRBJ1-2
CDR3aa: ASSFSDRGGYGYT

v_gene: TRBV9
j_gene: TRBJ2-3
CDR3aa: ASSVVGADTQY

v_gene: TRBV4-1
j_gene: TRBJ1-5
CDR3aa: ASSQDPAAQSAQH

v_gene: TRBV11-1
j_gene: TRBJ2-1
CDR3aa: ASSLAGEVVNEQF

v_gene: TRBV9
j_gene: TRBJ2-7
CDR3aa: ASSPGTLEEQY

v_gene: TRBV9
j_gene: TRBJ2-7
CDR3aa: ASSPKQGANEQY

v_gene: TRBV5-1
j_gene: TRBJ2-4
CDR3aa: ASSPDSLLAKNIQY

v_gene: TRBV7-9
j_gene: TRBJ1-2
CDR3aa: ASSPPGQGWNGYT

v_gene: TRBV5-1
j_gene: TRBJ2-5
CDR3aa: ASTGLAGGQIETQY

v_gene: TRBV29-1
j_gene: TRBJ1-5
CDR3aa: SVEGGINQPQH

v_gene: TRBV3-1/TRBV3-2
j_gene: TRBJ1-2
CDR3aa: ASSQESRGLGGYT

v_gene: TRBV12-3/TRBV12-4
j_gene: TRBJ2-5
CDR3aa: ASSLLLGETQY

v_gene: TRBV2
j_gene: TRBJ1-5
CDR3aa: ASSVTPGQGLSNQPQH

v_gene: TRBV5-1
j_gene: TRBJ2-5
CDR3aa: ASSLGGGLVETQY

v_gene: TRBV9
j_gene: TRBJ2-7
CDR3aa: ASSVGTGSHEQY

v_gene: TRBV5-1
j_gene: TRBJ2-7
CDR3aa: ASRASGGIYEQY

v_gene: TRBV12-3/TRBV12-4
j_gene: TRBJ1-2
CDR3aa: ASSFARNYGYT

v_gene: TRBV29-1
j_gene: TRBJ1-1
CDR3aa: SVSSSTYGGATEAF

v_gene: TRBV5-1
j_gene: TRBJ2-1
CDR3aa: ASSSTGASYNEQF

v_gene: TRBV9
j_gene: TRBJ2-7
CDR3aa: ASSPSSVGSYEQY

v_gene: TRBV4-2
j_gene: TRBJ2-2
CDR3aa: ASSLAGYTGELF

v_gene: TRBV27
j_gene: TRBJ1-4
CDR3aa: ASSRSGGLNEKLF

v_gene: TRBV6-5
j_gene: TRBJ1-6
CDR3aa: ASSRRVQDSPLH

v_gene: TRBV19
j_gene: TRBJ2-1
CDR3aa: ASTSRKTSGGPYNEQF

v_gene: TRBV28
j_gene: TRBJ1-2
CDR3aa: ASSPGQGVQGYT

v_gene: TRBV6-5
j_gene: TRBJ2-7
CDR3aa: ASSLDRGGYEQY

v_gene: TRBV29-1
j_gene: TRBJ2-7
CDR3aa: SVKRESYEQY

v_gene: TRBV5-1
j_gene: TRBJ2-2
CDR3aa: ASSLAAGGAGELF

v_gene: TRBV7-3
j_gene: TRBJ2-3
CDR3aa: ASSWARGGRDTQY

v_gene: TRBV4-1
j_gene: TRBJ2-5
CDR3aa: ASSQSLGLASETQY

v_gene: TRBV2
j_gene: TRBJ1-2
CDR3aa: ASSEYREHGYT

v_gene: TRBV5-5
j_gene: TRBJ1-5
CDR3aa: ASSRDILRGSGQPQH

v_gene: TRBV12-3/TRBV12-4
j_gene: TRBJ1-3
CDR3aa: ASRREAGNTIY

v_gene: TRBV6-5
j_gene: TRBJ1-5
CDR3aa: ASSRGTGGNQPQH

v_gene: TRBV29-1
j_gene: TRBJ1-2
CDR3aa: SVEDPGSFYGYT

v_gene: TRBV19
j_gene: TRBJ1-4
CDR3aa: ASRAQGRGTEKLF

v_gene: TRBV20-1
j_gene: TRBJ1-4
CDR3aa: SARDKQHL

v_gene: TRBV30
j_gene: TRBJ1-5
CDR3aa: AWSAGGQPQH

v_gene: TRBV11-3
j_gene: TRBJ2-1
CDR3aa: ASSLEGGTGNEQF

v_gene: TRBV11-2
j_gene: TRBJ1-3
CDR3aa: ASSLSHRVISGNTIY

v_gene: TRBV5-4
j_gene: TRBJ2-3
CDR3aa: ASSLEVARTDTQY

v_gene: TRBV19
j_gene: TRBJ1-3
CDR3aa: ASMRYIGSGNTIY

v_gene: TRBV5-1
j_gene: TRBJ2-3
CDR3aa: ASSPAGPQGRTQY

v_gene: TRBV5-1
j_gene: TRBJ2-3
CDR3aa: ASTREGAFTDTQY

v_gene: TRBV11-3
j_gene: TRBJ2-2
CDR3aa: ASSPRPGQGVAGELF

v_gene: TRBV10-1
j_gene: TRBJ2-7
CDR3aa: ASSVFAGTDEQY

v_gene: TRBV24-1
j_gene: TRBJ2-3
CDR3aa: ATSVQGTDTQY

v_gene: TRBV6-5
j_gene: TRBJ1-3
CDR3aa: ASSDYLGSGNTIY

v_gene: TRBV7-2
j_gene: TRBJ2-7
CDR3aa: ASSLGLAGRPAYEQY

v_gene: TRBV28
j_gene: TRBJ1-2
CDR3aa: ASRRSRDRDMSNYGYT

v_gene: TRBV4-1
j_gene: TRBJ2-2
CDR3aa: ASSQDFDFANTGELF

v_gene: TRBV5-1
j_gene: TRBJ2-7
CDR3aa: ASSLDVRDYEQY

v_gene: TRBV11-2
j_gene: TRBJ2-5
CDR3aa: ASSLVGGGQETQY

v_gene: TRBV28
j_gene: TRBJ2-7
CDR3aa: ASRGQGLYEQY

v_gene: TRBV14
j_gene: TRBJ1-2
CDR3aa: ASSQSSQVVNYGYT